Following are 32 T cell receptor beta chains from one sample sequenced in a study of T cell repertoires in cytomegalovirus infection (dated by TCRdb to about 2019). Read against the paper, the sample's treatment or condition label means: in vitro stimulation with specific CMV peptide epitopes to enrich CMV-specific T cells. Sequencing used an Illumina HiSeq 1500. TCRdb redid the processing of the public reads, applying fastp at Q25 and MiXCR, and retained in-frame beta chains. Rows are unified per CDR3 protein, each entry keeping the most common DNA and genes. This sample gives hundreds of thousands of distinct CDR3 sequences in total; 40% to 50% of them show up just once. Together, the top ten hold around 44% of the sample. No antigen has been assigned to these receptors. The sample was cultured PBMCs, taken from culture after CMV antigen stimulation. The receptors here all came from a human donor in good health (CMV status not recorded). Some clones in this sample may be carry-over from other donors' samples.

Here the CDR3 DNA reads TGTGCCAGCAGGCCTCTCAGGGGTCAAGAGACCCAGTACTTC. It specifies CASRPLRGQETQYF. The genes are TRBV6-2 or TRBV6-3 and TRBJ2-5; the D gene is possibly TRBD1 (6 bases). Between the trimmed V and J ends, which lost 6 bases and 2 bases, there was a span of 13 bases. Germline V gene data show CDR1 as MNHEY and CDR2 as SVGEGT. This CDR3 region has 14 residues.

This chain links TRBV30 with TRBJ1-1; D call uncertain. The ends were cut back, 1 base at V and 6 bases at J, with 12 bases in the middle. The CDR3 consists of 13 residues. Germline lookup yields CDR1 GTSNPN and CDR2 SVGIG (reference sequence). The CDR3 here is CAWSAALLAEAFF. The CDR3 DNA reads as TGTGCCTGGAGTGCCGCTCTGCTCGCTGAAGCTTTCTTT. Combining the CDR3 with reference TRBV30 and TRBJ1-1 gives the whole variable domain SQTIHQWPATLVQPVGSPLSLECTVEGTSNPNLYWYRQAAGRGLQLLFYSVGIGQISSEVPQNLSASRPQDRQFILSSKKLLLSDSGFYLCAWSAALLAEAFFGQGTRLTVV.

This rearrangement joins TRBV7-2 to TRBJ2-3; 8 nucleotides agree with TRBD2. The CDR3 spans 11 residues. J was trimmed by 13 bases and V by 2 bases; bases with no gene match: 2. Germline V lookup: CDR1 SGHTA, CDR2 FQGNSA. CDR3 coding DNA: TGTGCCAGCAGCTTAAGCGGGAGAAAGTATTTT. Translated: CASSLSGRKYF.

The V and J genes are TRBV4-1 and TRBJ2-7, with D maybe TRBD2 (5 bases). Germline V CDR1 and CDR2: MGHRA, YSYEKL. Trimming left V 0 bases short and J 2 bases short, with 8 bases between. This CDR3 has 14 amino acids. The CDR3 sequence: CASSQDRGTYEQYF. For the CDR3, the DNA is TGCGCCAGCAGCCAAGATCGGGGAACCTACGAGCAGTACTTC.

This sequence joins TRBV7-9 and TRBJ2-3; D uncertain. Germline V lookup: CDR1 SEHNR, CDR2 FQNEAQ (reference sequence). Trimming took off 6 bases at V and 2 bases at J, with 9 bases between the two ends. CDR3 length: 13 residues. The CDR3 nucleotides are TGTGCCAGCAGGATACTCGCCACAGATACGCAGTATTTT. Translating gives CASRILATDTQYF.

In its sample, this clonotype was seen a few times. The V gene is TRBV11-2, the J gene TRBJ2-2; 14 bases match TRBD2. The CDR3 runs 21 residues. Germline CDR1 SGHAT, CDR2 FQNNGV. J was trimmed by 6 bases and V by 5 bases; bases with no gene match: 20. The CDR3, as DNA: TGTGCCAGCAGCAACCCCAACGGGACTAGCGGGAGATGGCTGTTATCCGGGGAGCTGTTTTTT. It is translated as CASSNPNGTSGRWLLSGELFF.

CDR3 region: CASRDRVNQPQHF. The CDR3 nucleotides read TGTGCCAGCCGGGACAGGGTCAATCAGCCCCAGCATTTT. The chain is built from TRBV19 and TRBJ1-5; 9 bases fit TRBD1. CDR1 and CDR2 from the germline V gene are LNHDA and SQIVND (reference sequence). CDR3 length equals 13 residues. V trimming: 9 bases; J trimming: 3 bases; junction bases outside the gene matches: 3.

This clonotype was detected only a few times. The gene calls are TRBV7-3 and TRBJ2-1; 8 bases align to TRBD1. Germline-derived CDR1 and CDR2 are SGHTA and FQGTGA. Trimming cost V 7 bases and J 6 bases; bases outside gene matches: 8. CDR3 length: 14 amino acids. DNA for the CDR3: TGTGCCAGCAACAGGGTGACAGGGGTCAATGAGCAGTTCTTC. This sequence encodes CASNRVTGVNEQFF.

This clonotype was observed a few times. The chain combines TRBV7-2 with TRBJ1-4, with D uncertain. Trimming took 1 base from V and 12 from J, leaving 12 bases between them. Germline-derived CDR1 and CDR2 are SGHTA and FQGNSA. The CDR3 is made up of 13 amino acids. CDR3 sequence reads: CASSLERSDQLFF. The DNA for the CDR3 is TGTGCCAGCAGCTTAGAACGGAGTGACCAACTGTTTTTT. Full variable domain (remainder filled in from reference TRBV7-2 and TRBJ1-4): GAGVSQSPSNKVTEKGKDVELRCDPISGHTALYWYRQSLGQGLEFLIYFQGNSAPDKSGLPSDRFSAERTGGSVSTLTIQRTQQEDSAVYLCASSLERSDQLFFGSGTQLSVL.

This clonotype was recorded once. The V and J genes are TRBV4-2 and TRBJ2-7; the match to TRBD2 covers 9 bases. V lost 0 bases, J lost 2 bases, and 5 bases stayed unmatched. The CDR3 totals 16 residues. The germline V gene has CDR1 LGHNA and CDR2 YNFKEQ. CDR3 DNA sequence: TGTGCCAGCAGCCAAGAATGGCGGGGGGGCCCCTACGAGCAGTACTTC. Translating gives CASSQEWRGGPYEQYF.

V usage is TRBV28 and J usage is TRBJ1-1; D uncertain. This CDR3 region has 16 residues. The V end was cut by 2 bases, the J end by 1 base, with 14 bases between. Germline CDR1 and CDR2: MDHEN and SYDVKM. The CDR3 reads CASSLLRLQKNTEAFF. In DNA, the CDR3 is TGTGCCAGCAGTTTACTTCGCTTACAGAAGAACACTGAAGCTTTCTTT.

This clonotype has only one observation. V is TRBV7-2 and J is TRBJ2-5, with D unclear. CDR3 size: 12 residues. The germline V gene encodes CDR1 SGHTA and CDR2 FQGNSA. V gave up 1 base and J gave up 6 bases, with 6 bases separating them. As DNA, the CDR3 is TGTGCCAGCAGCTTAGGGACCCAGACCCAGTACTTC. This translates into CASSLGTQTQYF.

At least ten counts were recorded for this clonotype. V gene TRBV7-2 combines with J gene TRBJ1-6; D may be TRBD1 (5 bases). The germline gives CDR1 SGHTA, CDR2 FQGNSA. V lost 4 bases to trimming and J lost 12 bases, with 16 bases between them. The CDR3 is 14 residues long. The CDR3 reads CASSWAGVARPLHF. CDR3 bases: TGTGCCAGCAGCTGGGCGGGGGTGGCCAGACCCCTCCACTTT.

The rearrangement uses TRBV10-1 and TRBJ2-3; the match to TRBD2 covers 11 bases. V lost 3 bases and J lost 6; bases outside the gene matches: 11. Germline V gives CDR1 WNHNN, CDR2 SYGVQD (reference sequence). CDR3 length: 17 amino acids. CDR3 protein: CASSDGLAGRKRDTQYF. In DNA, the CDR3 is TGCGCCAGCAGTGACGGACTAGCGGGCCGGAAGCGGGATACGCAGTATTTT.

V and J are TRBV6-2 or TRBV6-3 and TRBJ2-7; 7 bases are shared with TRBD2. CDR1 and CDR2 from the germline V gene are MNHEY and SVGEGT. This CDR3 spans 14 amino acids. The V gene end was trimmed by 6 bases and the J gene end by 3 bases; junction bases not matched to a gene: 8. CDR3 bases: TGTGCCAGCAGAACTTTAGCGGGCGGCTACGAGCAGTACTTC. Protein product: CASRTLAGGYEQYF.

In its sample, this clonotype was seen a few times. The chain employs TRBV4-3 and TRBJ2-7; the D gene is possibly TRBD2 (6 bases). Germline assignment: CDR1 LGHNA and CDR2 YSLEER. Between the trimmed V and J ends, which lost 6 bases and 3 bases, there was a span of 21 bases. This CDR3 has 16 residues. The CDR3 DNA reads TGCGCCAGCAGTCCGCGGGATCTACCGGGGGTCTACGAGCAGTACTTC. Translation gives CASSPRDLPGVYEQYF.

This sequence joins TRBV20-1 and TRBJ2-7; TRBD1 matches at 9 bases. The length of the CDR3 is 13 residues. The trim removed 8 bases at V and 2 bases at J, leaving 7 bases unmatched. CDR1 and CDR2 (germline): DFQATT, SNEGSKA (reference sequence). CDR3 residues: CSPTGTGTYEQYF. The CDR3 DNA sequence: TGCAGTCCGACCGGGACAGGGACCTACGAGCAGTACTTC.

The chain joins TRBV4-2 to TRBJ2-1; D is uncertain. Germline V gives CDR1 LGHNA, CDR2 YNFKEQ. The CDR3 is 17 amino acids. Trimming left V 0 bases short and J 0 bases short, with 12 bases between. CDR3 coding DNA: TGTGCCAGCAGCCAAGATGGTCCCTACCACTCCTACAATGAGCAGTTCTTC. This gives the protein CASSQDGPYHSYNEQFF.

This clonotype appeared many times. For the CDR3, the DNA is TGTGCCAGCAGCATTAGCCTAGCGGGGGCTCAAGAGACCCAGTACTTC. Translated: CASSISLAGAQETQYF. This chain joins TRBV7-2 and TRBJ2-5; TRBD2 matches 10 bases. The CDR3 sequence is 16 residues long. V lost 5 bases and J lost 2; bases outside the gene matches: 8. Germline CDR1 SGHTA, CDR2 FQGNSA.

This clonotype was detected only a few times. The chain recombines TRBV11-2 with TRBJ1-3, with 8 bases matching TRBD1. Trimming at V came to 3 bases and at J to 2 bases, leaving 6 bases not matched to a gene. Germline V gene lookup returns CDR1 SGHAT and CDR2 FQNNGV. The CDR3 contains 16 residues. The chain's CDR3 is CASSFRQGTAGNTIYF. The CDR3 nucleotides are TGTGCCAGCAGCTTCCGACAGGGGACTGCTGGAAACACCATATATTTT.

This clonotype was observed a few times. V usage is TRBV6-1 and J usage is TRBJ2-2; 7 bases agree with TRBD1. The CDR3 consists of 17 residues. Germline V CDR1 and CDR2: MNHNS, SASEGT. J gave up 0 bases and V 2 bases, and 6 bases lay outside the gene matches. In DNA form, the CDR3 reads TGTGCCAGCAGTGAAACAGCCGGGACAGCGAACACCGGGGAGCTGTTTTTT. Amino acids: CASSETAGTANTGELFF.

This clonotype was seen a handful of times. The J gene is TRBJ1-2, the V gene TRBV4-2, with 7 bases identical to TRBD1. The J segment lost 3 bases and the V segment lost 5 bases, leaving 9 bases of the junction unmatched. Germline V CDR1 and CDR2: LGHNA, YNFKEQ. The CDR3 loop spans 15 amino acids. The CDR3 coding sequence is TGTGCCAGCAGCACCTTAGGACAGGCCTACTATGGCTACACCTTC. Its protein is CASSTLGQAYYGYTF.

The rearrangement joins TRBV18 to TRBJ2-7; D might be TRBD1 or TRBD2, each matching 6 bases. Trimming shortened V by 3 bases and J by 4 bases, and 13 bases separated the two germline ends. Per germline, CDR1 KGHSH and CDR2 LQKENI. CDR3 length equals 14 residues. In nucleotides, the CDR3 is TGTGCCAGCTCACCTGGAGGGGGGAAGTACGAGCAGTACTTC. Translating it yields CASSPGGGKYEQYF.

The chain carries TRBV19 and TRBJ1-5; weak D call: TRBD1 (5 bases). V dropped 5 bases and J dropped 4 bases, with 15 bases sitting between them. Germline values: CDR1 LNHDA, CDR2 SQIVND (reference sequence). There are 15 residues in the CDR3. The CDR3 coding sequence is TGTGCCAGTAGTGCTCACGGGGGAGGGAATCAGCCCCAGCATTTT. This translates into CASSAHGGGNQPQHF.

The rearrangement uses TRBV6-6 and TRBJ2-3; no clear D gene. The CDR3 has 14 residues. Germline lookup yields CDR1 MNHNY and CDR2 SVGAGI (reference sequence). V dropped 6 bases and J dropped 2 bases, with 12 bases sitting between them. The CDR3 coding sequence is TGTGCCAGCAGCCCTTCTCTAATCACAGATACGCAGTATTTT. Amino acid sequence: CASSPSLITDTQYF.

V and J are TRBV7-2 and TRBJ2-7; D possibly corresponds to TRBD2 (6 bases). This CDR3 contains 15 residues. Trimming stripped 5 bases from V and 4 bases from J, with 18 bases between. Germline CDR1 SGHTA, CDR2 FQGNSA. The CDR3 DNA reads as TGTGCCAGCAGCCGGGCCTTGACTAGTGGGTACGAGCAGTACTTC. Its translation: CASSRALTSGYEQYF.

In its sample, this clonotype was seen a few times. CDR3 protein: CASSQVPGTSYEQYF. CDR3 nucleotides: TGCGCCAGCAGCCAGGTACCCGGGACATCCTACGAGCAGTACTTC. V is TRBV4-1 and J is TRBJ2-7; D possibly corresponds to TRBD1 (6 bases). In germline, CDR1 is MGHRA, CDR2 YSYEKL. The CDR3 spans 15 residues. V shed 3 bases and J shed 1 base, with 13 bases lying between them.

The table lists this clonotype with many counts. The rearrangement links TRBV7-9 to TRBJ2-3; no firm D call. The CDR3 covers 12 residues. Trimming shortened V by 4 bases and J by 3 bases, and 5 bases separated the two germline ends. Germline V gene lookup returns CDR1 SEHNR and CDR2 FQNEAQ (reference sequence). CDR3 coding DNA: TGTGCCAGCAGCTCACAGACAGATACGCAGTATTTT. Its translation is CASSSQTDTQYF.

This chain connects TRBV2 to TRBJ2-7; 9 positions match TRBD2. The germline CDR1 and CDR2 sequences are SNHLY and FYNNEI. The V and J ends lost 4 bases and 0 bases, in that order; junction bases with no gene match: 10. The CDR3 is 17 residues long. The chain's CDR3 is CASSVSLAGSSSYEQYF. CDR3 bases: TGTGCCAGCAGTGTGAGCCTAGCGGGATCCAGCTCCTACGAGCAGTACTTC.

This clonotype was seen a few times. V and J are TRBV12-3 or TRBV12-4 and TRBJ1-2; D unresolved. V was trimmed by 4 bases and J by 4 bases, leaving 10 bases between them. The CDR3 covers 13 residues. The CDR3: CASSWGLGYGYTF. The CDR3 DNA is TGTGCCAGCAGTTGGGGTTTAGGCTATGGCTACACCTTC.

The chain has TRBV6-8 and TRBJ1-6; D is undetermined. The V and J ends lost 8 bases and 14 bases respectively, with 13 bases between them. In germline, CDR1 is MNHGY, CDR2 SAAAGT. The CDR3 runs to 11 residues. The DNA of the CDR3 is TGTGCCAGCCGGGCGGCCTCATCCCTCCACTTT. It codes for CASRAASSLHF.

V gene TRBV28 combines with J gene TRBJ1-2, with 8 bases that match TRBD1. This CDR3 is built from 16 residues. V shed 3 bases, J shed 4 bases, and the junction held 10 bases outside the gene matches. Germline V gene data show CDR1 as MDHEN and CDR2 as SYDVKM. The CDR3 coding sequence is TGTGCCAGCAGTTTTGGGCAGGGGGCGAGGATCTATGGCTACACCTTC. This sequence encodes CASSFGQGARIYGYTF.